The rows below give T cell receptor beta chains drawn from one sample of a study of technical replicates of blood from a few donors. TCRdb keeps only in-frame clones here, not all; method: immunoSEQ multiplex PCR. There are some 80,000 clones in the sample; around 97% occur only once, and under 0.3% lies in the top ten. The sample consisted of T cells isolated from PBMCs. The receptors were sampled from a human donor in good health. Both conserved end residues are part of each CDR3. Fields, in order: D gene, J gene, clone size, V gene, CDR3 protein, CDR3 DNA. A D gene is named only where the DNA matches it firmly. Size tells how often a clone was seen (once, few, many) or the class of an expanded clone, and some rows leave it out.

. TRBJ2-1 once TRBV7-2 CASSYFNDNEQFF TGTGCCAGCAGCTACTTCAACGACAATGAGCAGTTCTTC
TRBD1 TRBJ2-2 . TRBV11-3 CASSLETGGPGELFF TGTGCCAGCAGCTTAGAGACAGGGGGGCCCGGGGAGCTGTTTTTT
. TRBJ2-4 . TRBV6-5 CATRDTPRDIQYF TGTGCCACGAGGGACACACCTAGGGACATTCAGTACTTC
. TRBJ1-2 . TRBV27 CASSSAGAGGYTF TGTGCCAGCAGTTCCGCAGGGGCTGGTGGCTACACCTTC
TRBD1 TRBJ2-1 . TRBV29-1 CSVFQGAGQFF TGCAGCGTTTTTCAGGGGGCTGGGCAGTTCTTC
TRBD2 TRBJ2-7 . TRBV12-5 CASGLVLAGRASYEQYF TGTGCTAGTGGTTTGGTACTAGCGGGACGAGCGTCCTACGAGCAGTACTTC
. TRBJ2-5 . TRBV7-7 CASSPRQGGNPGETQYF TGTGCTAGCAGCCCTAGACAGGGCGGGAACCCAGGGGAGACCCAGTACTTC
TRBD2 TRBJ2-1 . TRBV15 CATSRRGGSLGEQFF TGTGCCACCAGCAGGAGGGGCGGGAGTCTAGGTGAGCAGTTCTTC
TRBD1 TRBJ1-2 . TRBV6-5 CASSFYRGPYGYTF TGTGCCAGCAGTTTCTACAGGGGGCCCTATGGCTACACCTTC
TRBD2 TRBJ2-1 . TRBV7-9 CASSPNPLAGDSYNEQFF TGTGCCAGCAGCCCCAACCCACTAGCGGGCGACTCCTACAATGAGCAGTTCTTC
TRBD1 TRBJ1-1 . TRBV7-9 CASSLTGPEAFF TGTGCCAGCAGCTTGACAGGGCCCGAAGCTTTCTTT
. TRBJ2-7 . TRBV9 CASSVGGPTYEQYF TGTGCCAGCAGCGTAGGAGGCCCAACCTACGAGCAGTACTTC
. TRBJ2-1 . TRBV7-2 CASTPQTRDWNEQFF TGTGCCAGCACCCCTCAAACGCGGGATTGGAATGAGCAGTTCTTC
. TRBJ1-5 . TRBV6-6 CASRTGQHNQPQHF TGTGCCAGCAGAACGGGACAACACAATCAGCCCCAGCATTTT
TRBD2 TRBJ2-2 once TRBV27 CACGLAGNTGELFF TGTGCCTGCGGACTAGCGGGGAACACCGGGGAGCTGTTTTTT
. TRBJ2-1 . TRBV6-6 CASRVRGAEQFF TGTGCCAGCAGGGTACGGGGTGCCGAGCAGTTCTTC
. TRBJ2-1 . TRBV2 CASSEFDNEQFF TGTGCCAGCAGTGAATTCGACAATGAGCAGTTCTTC
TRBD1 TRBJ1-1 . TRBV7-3 CASSLGRGWNTEAFF TGTGCCAGCAGCTTAGGCAGGGGGTGGAACACTGAAGCTTTCTTT
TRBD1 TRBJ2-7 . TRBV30 CAWSLDRVSSYEQYF TGTGCCTGGAGTCTGGACAGGGTAAGCTCCTACGAGCAGTACTTC
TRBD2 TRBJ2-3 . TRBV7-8 CASSSLLADHTDTQYF TGTGCCAGCAGCTCGCTACTAGCGGACCACACAGATACGCAGTATTTT
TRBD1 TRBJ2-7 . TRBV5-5 CASIQSAGGKALEQYF TGTGCCAGCATCCAATCCGCAGGGGGCAAGGCGTTAGAGCAGTACTTC
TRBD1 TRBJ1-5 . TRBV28 CASSLNRGAGNQPQHF TGTGCCAGCAGCCTAAACAGGGGTGCGGGGAATCAGCCCCAGCATTTT
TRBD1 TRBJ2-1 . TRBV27 CASSPVDRASEQFF TGTGCCAGCAGTCCCGTCGACAGGGCCAGTGAGCAGTTCTTC
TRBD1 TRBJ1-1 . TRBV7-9 CASSPRQGTEAFF TGTGCCAGCAGCCCAAGACAGGGCACTGAAGCTTTCTTT
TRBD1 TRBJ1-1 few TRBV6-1 CASSGSDRGTEAFF TGTGCCAGCAGTGGCTCGGACAGGGGAACTGAAGCTTTCTTT
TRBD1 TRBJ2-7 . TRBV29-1 CSAVKTGDLYEQYF TGCAGCGCCGTGAAAACAGGGGATCTCTACGAGCAGTACTTC
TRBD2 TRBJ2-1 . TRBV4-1 CASSQDLAGEDNEQFF TGCGCCAGCAGCCAGGACCTAGCGGGAGAGGACAATGAGCAGTTCTTC
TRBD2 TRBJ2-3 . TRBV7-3 CASSFGTSGITDTQYF TGTGCCAGCAGCTTCGGGACTAGCGGAATCACAGATACGCAGTATTTT
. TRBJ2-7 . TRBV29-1 CSAFREGAYEQYF TGCAGCGCCTTTAGGGAGGGGGCCTACGAGCAGTACTTC
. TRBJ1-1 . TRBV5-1 CASSGSGSARNTEAFF TGCGCCAGCAGCGGGTCCGGGTCAGCAAGGAACACTGAAGCTTTCTTT
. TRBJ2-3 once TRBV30 CAWSVLSSGAPDTQYF TGTGCCTGGAGTGTACTTTCAAGCGGAGCTCCAGATACGCAGTATTTT
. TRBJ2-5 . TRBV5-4 CASKRSGETQYF TGTGCCAGCAAGCGGAGTGGGGAGACCCAGTACTTC
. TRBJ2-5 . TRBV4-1 CASSQVHGEQETQYF TGCGCCAGCAGCCAAGTCCACGGGGAACAAGAGACCCAGTACTTC
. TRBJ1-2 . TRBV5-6 CASSWGLGGDYGYTF TGTGCCAGCAGCTGGGGCCTGGGAGGGGACTATGGCTACACCTTC
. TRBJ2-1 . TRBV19 CASSITKDYNEQFF TGTGCCAGTAGTATCACTAAAGACTACAATGAGCAGTTCTTC
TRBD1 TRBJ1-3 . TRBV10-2 CASSTEDRAAGNTIYF TGCGCCAGCAGTACCGAAGACAGGGCAGCTGGAAACACCATATATTTT
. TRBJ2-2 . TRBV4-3 CASSHQRANTGELFF TGCGCCAGCAGCCACCAGCGAGCGAACACCGGGGAGCTGTTTTTT
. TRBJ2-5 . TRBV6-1 CASSELRETQYF TGTGCCAGCAGTGAGCTGAGGGAGACCCAGTACTTC
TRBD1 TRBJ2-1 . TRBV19 CASSDRVVNEQFF TGTGCCAGTAGCGACAGGGTGGTGAATGAGCAGTTCTTC
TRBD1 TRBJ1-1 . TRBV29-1 CSVDKVPGTGHTEAFF TGCAGCGTCGACAAAGTACCCGGGACAGGGCACACTGAAGCTTTCTTT
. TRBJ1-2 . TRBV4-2 CASSQEQGFHGYTF TGTGCCAGCAGCCAAGAACAGGGCTTTCATGGCTACACCTTC
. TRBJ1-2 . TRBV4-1 CASSQDVRGYGYTF TGCGCCAGCAGCCAAGACGTAAGGGGGTATGGCTACACCTTC
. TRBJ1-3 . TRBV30 CAWSVRGVSGNTIYF TGTGCCTGGAGTGTCAGGGGTGTTTCTGGAAACACCATATATTTT
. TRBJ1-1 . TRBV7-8 CASSPNRDTYTEAFF TGTGCCAGCAGCCCGAACCGGGACACCTACACTGAAGCTTTCTTT
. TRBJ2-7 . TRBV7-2 CASRGQIGSYEQYF TGTGCCAGCAGAGGACAGATCGGAAGCTACGAGCAGTACTTC
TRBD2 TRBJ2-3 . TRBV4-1 CASSQVLAGGWDTQYF TGCGCCAGCAGCCAAGTTCTAGCGGGAGGGTGGGATACGCAGTATTTT
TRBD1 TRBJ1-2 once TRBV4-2 CASSPNDRADYGYTF TGTGCCAGCAGCCCTAACGACAGGGCTGACTATGGCTACACCTTC
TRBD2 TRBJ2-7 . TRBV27 CASSFSGRPSYEQYF TGTGCCAGCAGTTTTAGCGGGAGGCCCTCCTACGAGCAGTACTTC
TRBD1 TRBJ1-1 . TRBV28 CASSFRTGTEAFF TGTGCCAGCAGTTTCAGGACAGGGACTGAAGCTTTCTTT
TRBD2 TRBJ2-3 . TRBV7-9 CASSLSGMVDTQYF TGTGCCAGCAGCTTAAGCGGGATGGTAGATACGCAGTATTTT